This TCR beta chain derives from a study of blood T cell repertoires in COVID-19. Study summary: Collection of acute and convalescent COVID-19 samples took place in the United States, Italy and Spain. Sources were T cells, B-cell-depleted T cells, or PBMCs; the material itself was cDNA or gDNA.

Assay used: immunoSEQ multiplex PCR; TCRdb lists only in-frame clones, some missing. The table has fewer than 300,000 clones, about 85% seen once. CDR1 and CDR2 from the germline V gene are SQVTM and ANQGSEA. The ends were cut back, 8 bases at V and 3 bases at J, with 14 bases in the middle. The CDR3 has 12 amino acids. Those enrolled in Seattle joined during active infection and were followed longitudinally afterward. The specimen was peripheral blood. The clonotype was recovered from a human donor with COVID-19, enrolled during active disease. The donor label of this sample is uncertain. This chain uses TRBV29-1 with TRBJ2-7, with a weak D call TRBD1 (6 bases). The CDR3, as DNA: TGCAGCACCACGGGACAATACTACGAGCAGTACTTC. Translation: CSTTGQYYEQYF.